The TCR beta chain under discussion was sequenced for a study of T cells and Merkel cell carcinoma outcomes. Notes on the study in general: In Merkel cell carcinoma, repertoire and T-cell density reportedly predicted outcomes.

V shed 3 bases, J shed 5 bases, and the junction held 3 bases outside the gene matches. Germline V gene sequence: CDR1 SGHTA, CDR2 FQGTGA. The CDR3 is 14 residues long. Judged by abundance, this clone is large. The antigen remains unidentified. The repertoire was sequenced with immunoSEQ multiplex PCR; TCRdb's copy has only in-frame clones and lacks some. Of 1,300 to 1,500 clones listed, around 86% are singletons. Material for sequencing was tumor tissue from Merkel cell carcinoma. The gene calls are TRBV7-3 and TRBJ2-1, with 8 bases fitting TRBD1. The TCR was taken from a human donor with Merkel cell carcinoma. Here the CDR3 reads CASSFRDRHNEQFF. CDR3 coding DNA: TGTGCCAGCAGCTTTAGGGACAGGCACAATGAGCAGTTCTTC.